This T cell receptor (beta chain) originates from a study of T cell responses to AZD1222 COVID-19 vaccine. This clone has a single count. Its target is unknown. Second doses were pooled across both intervals (about 4 or about 12 weeks). The V and J ends lost 5 bases and 8 bases, in that order; junction bases with no gene match: 8. The germline gives CDR1 SGHNT, CDR2 YENEEA. CDR3 length: 14 residues. This table comes from immunoSEQ multiplex PCR, and its TCRdb copy is limited to in-frame clones, with some not included. This table holds about 180,000 clones, 70% to 90% found once. Points from the study as a whole: In all cases, repertoires were sampled only after the peak T cell response. Among those given AZD1222, only six were seropositive at baseline. Distributed over spike, vaccine-associated CD4 TCRs predominated at 160-218 and 743-854.

This rearrangement joins TRBV11-3 to TRBJ2-2; TRBD2 aligns across 7 bases. This TCR was recovered from an adult who received the AZD1222 COVID-19 vaccine. The specimen comprised peripheral blood, sampled 28 days after the second AZD1222 dose. DNA of the CDR3: TGTGCCAGCAGCCCGCGGGGGACTGGTGGGGAGCTGTTTTTT. Translation gives CASSPRGTGGELFF.